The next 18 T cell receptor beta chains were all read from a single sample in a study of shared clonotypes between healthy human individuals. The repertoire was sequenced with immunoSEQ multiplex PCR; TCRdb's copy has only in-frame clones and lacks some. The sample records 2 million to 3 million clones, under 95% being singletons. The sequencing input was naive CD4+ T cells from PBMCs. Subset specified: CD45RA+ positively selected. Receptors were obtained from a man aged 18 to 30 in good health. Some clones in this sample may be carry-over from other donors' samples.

The CDR3 is CASSFGSSNQPQHF. In nucleotides, the CDR3 is TGTGCCAGCAGTTTCGGGTCTAGCAATCAGCCCCAGCATTTT. The V call is TRBV28, the J call TRBJ1-5; D is undetermined. Trimming removed 3 bases from V and 0 bases from J, with 6 bases in between. This CDR3 spans 14 amino acids. Germline-derived CDR1 and CDR2 are MDHEN and SYDVKM.

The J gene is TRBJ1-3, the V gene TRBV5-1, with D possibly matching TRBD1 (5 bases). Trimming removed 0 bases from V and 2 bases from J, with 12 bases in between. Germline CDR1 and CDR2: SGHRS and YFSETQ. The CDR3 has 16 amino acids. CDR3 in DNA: TGCGCCAGCAGCTTGGTGGGGCAGGGAGCTGGAAACACCATATATTTT. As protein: CASSLVGQGAGNTIYF.

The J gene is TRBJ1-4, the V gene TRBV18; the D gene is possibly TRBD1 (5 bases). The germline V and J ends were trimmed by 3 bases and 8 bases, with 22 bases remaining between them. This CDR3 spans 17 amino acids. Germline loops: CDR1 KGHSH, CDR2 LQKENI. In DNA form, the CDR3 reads TGTGCCAGCTCACCCATACCGGGGGTAGAAGCAGGAGAAAAACTGTTTTTT. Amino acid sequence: CASSPIPGVEAGEKLFF.

This chain's CDR3 is CASSQGRAAVSNQPQHF. The CDR3 coding sequence is TGCGCCAGCAGCCAAGGAAGGGCAGCTGTTAGCAATCAGCCCCAGCATTTT. The gene calls are TRBV4-1 and TRBJ1-5; D unresolved. CDR3 length: 17 amino acids. Germline loops: CDR1 MGHRA, CDR2 YSYEKL. The V end lost 1 base, the J end lost 0 bases, and 13 bases lay between the germline ends.

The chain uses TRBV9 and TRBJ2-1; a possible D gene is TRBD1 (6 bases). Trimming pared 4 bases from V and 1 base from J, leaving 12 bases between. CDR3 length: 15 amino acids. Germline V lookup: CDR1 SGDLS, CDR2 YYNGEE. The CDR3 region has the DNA TGTGCCAGCAGCTTACGACAGGCTTCCTACAATGAGCAGTTCTTC. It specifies CASSLRQASYNEQFF.

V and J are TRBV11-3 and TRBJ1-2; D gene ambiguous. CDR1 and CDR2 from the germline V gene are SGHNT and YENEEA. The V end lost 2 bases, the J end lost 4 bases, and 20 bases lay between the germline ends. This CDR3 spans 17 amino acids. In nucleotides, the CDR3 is TGTGCCAGCAGCTTACTTCTGGGAAGGACGGTCATCTATGGCTACACCTTC. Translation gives CASSLLLGRTVIYGYTF.

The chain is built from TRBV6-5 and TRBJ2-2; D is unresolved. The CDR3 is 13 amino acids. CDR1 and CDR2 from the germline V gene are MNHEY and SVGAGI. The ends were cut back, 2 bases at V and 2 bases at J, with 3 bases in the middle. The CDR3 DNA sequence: TGTGCCAGCAGTTACCCAAACACCGGGGAGCTGTTTTTT. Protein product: CASSYPNTGELFF.

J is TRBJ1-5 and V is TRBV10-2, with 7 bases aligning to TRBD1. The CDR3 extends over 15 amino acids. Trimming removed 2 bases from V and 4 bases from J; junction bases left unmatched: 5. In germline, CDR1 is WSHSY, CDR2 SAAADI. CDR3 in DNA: TGCGCCAGCAGTGAGACGACAGGGTGGAATCAGCCCCAGCATTTT. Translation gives CASSETTGWNQPQHF.

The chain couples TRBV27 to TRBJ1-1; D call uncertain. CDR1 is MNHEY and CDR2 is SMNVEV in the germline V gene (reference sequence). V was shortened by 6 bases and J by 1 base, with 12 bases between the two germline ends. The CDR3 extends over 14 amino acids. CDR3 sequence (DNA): TGTGCCAGCAGCCCCCGAAACGGGAACACTGAAGCTTTCTTT. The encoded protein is CASSPRNGNTEAFF.

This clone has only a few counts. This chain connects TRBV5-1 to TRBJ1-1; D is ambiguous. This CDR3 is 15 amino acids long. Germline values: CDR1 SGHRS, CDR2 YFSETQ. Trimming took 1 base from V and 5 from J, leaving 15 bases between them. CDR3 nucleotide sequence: TGCGCCAGCAGCTTGTCGGAGCGGTTGGGGACTGAAGCTTTCTTT. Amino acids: CASSLSERLGTEAFF.

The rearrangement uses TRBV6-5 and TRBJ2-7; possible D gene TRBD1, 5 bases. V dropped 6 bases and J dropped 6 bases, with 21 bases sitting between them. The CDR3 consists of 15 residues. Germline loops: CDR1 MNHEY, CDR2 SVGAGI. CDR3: CASSPALPRGGEQYF. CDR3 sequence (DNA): TGTGCCAGCAGCCCCGCCTTACCAAGGGGCGGCGAGCAGTACTTC.

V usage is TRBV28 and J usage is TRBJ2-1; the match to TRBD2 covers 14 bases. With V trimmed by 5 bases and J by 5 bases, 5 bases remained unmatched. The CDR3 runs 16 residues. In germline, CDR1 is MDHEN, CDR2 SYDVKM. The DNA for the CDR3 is TGTGCCAGCAGTACACCGGGACTAGCGGGAGACAATGAGCAGTTCTTC. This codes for CASSTPGLAGDNEQFF.

This chain's CDR3 is CATSRGPYEKLFF. The CDR3 nucleotides are TGTGCCACCAGCAGAGGTCCGTATGAAAAACTGTTTTTT. The V call is TRBV15, the J call TRBJ1-4, with D unresolved. The CDR3 covers 13 residues. The germline V gene has CDR1 LNHNV and CDR2 YYDKDF (reference sequence). V lost 1 base and J 6 bases, leaving 6 bases between the germline ends.

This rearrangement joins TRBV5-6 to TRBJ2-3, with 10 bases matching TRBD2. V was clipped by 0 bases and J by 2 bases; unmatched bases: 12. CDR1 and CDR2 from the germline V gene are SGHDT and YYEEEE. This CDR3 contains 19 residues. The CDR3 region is CASSLVILAGDGITDTQYF. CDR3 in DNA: TGTGCCAGCAGCTTGGTAATCCTAGCGGGAGACGGGATCACAGATACGCAGTATTTT.

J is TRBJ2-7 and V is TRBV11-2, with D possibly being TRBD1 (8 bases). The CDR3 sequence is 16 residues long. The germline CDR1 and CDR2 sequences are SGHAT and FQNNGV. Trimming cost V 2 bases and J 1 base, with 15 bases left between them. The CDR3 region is CASSLRGGQVSYEQYF. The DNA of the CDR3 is TGTGCCAGCAGCTTAAGGGGGGGACAGGTGTCCTACGAGCAGTACTTC. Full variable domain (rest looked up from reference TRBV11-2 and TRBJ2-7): EAGVAQSPRYKIIEKRQSVAFWCNPISGHATLYWYQQILGQGPKLLIQFQNNGVVDDSQLPKDRFSAERLKGVDSTLKIQPAKLEDSAVYLCASSLRGGQVSYEQYFGPGTRLTVT.

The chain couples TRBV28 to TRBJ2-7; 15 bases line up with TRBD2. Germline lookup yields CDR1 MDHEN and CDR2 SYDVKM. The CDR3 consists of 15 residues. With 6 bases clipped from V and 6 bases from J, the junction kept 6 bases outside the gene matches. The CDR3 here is CASRERTSGRAEQYF. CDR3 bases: TGTGCCAGCAGAGAAAGGACTAGCGGGAGGGCCGAGCAGTACTTC. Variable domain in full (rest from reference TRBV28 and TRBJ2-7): DVKVTQSSRYLVKRTGEKVFLECVQDMDHENMFWYRQDPGLGLRLIYFSYDVKMKEKGDIPEGYSVSREKKERFSLILESASTNQTSMYLCASRERTSGRAEQYFGPGTRLTVT.

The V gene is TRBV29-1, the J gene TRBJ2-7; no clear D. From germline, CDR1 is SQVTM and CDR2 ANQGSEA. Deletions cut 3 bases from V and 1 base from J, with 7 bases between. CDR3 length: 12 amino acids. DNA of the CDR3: TGCAGCGTTGACCTGGATTCCTACGAGCAGTACTTC. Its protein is CSVDLDSYEQYF.

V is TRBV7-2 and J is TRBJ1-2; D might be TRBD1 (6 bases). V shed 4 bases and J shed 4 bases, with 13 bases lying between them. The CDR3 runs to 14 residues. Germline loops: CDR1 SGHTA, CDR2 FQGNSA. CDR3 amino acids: CASSYYDRSYGYTF. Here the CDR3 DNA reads TGTGCCAGCAGCTACTACGACAGGTCCTATGGCTACACCTTC.